The 13 T cell receptor beta chains reported below all come from one sample, sequenced in a study of graft-versus-host responses after intestinal transplantation. For these receptors, no antigen is known. TCRdb's table, derived via immunoSEQ multiplex PCR, lists solely in-frame clones and lacks some. The repertoire consists of around 40,000 clones, with around 96% occurring once and the leading ten covering roughly 0.58%. Here the sequenced sample was unstimulated CD8+ T cells sorted from spleen or lymph node cells, taken before transplant. Receptor source: a human donor who was the organ donor for an intestinal transplant.

The chain links TRBV2 to TRBJ2-2; D not certain. Trimming left V 4 bases short and J 2 bases short, with 11 bases between. Per the germline V gene, CDR1 is SNHLY and CDR2 is FYNNEI. The CDR3 has 15 residues. CDR3 loop: CASSADSTNTGELFF. DNA of the CDR3: TGTGCCAGCAGTGCCGACTCCACCAACACCGGGGAGCTGTTTTTT.

This sequence joins TRBV2 and TRBJ1-1; the D gene is possibly TRBD1 (6 bases). The CDR3 has 14 residues. The V end lost 5 bases, the J end lost 1 base, and 11 bases lay between the germline ends. Germline CDR1 and CDR2: SNHLY and FYNNEI. The CDR3 sequence is CASSSGVGNTEAFF. The CDR3 bases are TGTGCCAGCAGTTCAGGGGTGGGGAACACTGAAGCTTTCTTT.

The chain joins TRBV4-2 to TRBJ1-4; TRBD1 might be the D (6 bases). Germline V gene sequence: CDR1 LGHNA, CDR2 YNFKEQ. Trimming left V 1 base short and J 8 bases short, with 11 bases between. The CDR3 is 14 residues long. The CDR3, as DNA: TGTGCCAGCAGCCAAGGCCAGGGGCACGAAAAACTGTTTTTT. Amino acids: CASSQGQGHEKLFF.

V and J are TRBV7-3 and TRBJ2-2; D uncertain. V was cut by 7 bases and J by 3 bases, with 3 bases left in between. This CDR3 contains 11 residues. In germline, CDR1 is SGHTA, CDR2 FQGTGA. The CDR3 DNA reads as TGTGCCAGCACCGACACCGGGGAGCTGTTTTTT. It encodes CASTDTGELFF.

The chain joins TRBV2 to TRBJ1-5; D not resolved. CDR1 is SNHLY, CDR2 FYNNEI, per germline. CDR3 length: 13 residues. V was trimmed by 8 bases and J by 5 bases, leaving 13 bases between them. CDR3 bases: TGTGCCAGCGGCTCGGACGTCTATCAGCCCCAGCATTTT. It encodes CASGSDVYQPQHF.

The rearrangement joins TRBV7-3 to TRBJ2-2, with D possibly matching TRBD2 (7 bases). This CDR3 is 16 amino acids long. The ends were cut back, 1 base at V and 6 bases at J, with 15 bases in the middle. Germline V gene data show CDR1 as SGHTA and CDR2 as FQGTGA. The CDR3 sequence: CASSLMAGASPGELFF. The DNA for the CDR3 is TGTGCCAGCAGCTTAATGGCGGGGGCTTCGCCCGGGGAGCTGTTTTTT.

This clone was counted a single time. This chain links TRBV4-3 with TRBJ1-1, with no clear D. Per germline, CDR1 LGHNA and CDR2 YSLEER. Trimming took off 1 base at V and 0 bases at J, with 12 bases between the two ends. The CDR3 spans 16 residues. The CDR3, as DNA: TGCGCCAGCAGCCAAGTTGGCAGCTTCATGAACACTGAAGCTTTCTTT. This sequence encodes CASSQVGSFMNTEAFF.

V gene TRBV19 combines with J gene TRBJ2-1; D perhaps matches TRBD2 (6 bases). Trimming removed 5 bases from V and 10 bases from J, with 15 bases in between. The CDR3 runs 13 residues. Looked up from germline, CDR1 is LNHDA and CDR2 is SQIVND (reference sequence). Here the CDR3 DNA reads TGTGCCAGTAGTCTGACAGTCGGGGGAGAGCAGTTCTTC. It yields the protein CASSLTVGGEQFF.

The V and J genes are TRBV6-1 and TRBJ1-2, with no clear D. V was trimmed by 5 bases and J by 6 bases, leaving 10 bases between them. In germline, CDR1 is MNHNS, CDR2 SASEGT. The CDR3 runs 12 residues. The CDR3 sequence: CASSSGPDGYTF. The CDR3 bases are TGTGCCAGCAGTTCTGGGCCGGATGGCTACACCTTC.

This sequence joins TRBV7-3 and TRBJ1-1, with D hard to call. The ends were cut back, 1 base at V and 0 bases at J, with 6 bases in the middle. Germline loops: CDR1 SGHTA, CDR2 FQGTGA. This CDR3 is built from 14 residues. CDR3 residues: CASSLSGMNTEAFF. CDR3 DNA sequence: TGTGCCAGCAGCTTAAGCGGAATGAACACTGAAGCTTTCTTT. The full variable domain, in which reference TRBV7-3 and TRBJ1-1 provide the parts outside the CDR3, is GAGVSQTPSNKVTEKGKYVELRCDPISGHTALYWYRQSLGQGPEFLIYFQGTGAADDSGLPNDRFFAVRPEGSVSTLKIQRTERGDSAVYLCASSLSGMNTEAFFGQGTRLTVV.

V usage is TRBV5-8 and J usage is TRBJ2-1, with 16 bases lining up with TRBD2. The ends lost 3 bases at V and 0 bases at J; junction bases unmatched: 3. The CDR3 spans 18 residues. CDR1 is SGHTS, CDR2 YDEGEE, per germline. This CDR3 is CASSSGLAGGFSYNEQFF. The CDR3 nucleotides are TGTGCCAGCAGCTCGGGACTAGCGGGGGGGTTCTCCTACAATGAGCAGTTCTTC.

V gene TRBV10-2 combines with J gene TRBJ2-7; no clear D gene. Germline V lookup: CDR1 WSHSY, CDR2 SAAADI. Trimming took 6 bases from V and 2 from J, leaving 14 bases between them. CDR3 size: 14 residues. CDR3 protein: CASSPIGPTYEQYF. Written as DNA, the CDR3 is TGCGCCAGCAGCCCCATAGGGCCCACCTACGAGCAGTACTTC.

V usage is TRBV9 and J usage is TRBJ2-2; 9 positions agree with TRBD1. The CDR3 loop spans 16 amino acids. Germline values: CDR1 SGDLS, CDR2 YYNGEE. V lost 0 bases, J lost 3 bases, and 3 bases stayed unmatched. The CDR3 DNA is TGTGCCAGCAGCGTAGACGGGACAGGGTACACCGGGGAGCTGTTTTTT. It yields the protein CASSVDGTGYTGELFF.